These T cell receptor beta chains were read from a single sample in a study of beta chain features in type 1 diabetes. The assay was immunoSEQ multiplex PCR, and TCRdb's table has in-frame clones only and misses some. The table has roughly 700,000 clones, around 15% seen once; the top ten hold approximately 0.021%. The sequenced sample was naive CD4+ T cells from blood. These receptors came from a man between 18 and 35 years old with type 1 diabetes. Each CDR3 is given with its conserved first and last residue. Each record gives: D gene, clone size, J gene, V gene, CDR3 DNA, CDR3 protein. The D gene is left open where the match is weak. For some rows the clone size is stated as once, few or many, or as a class when expanded; others skip it.

D gene: -
clone size: -
J gene: TRBJ2-1
V gene: TRBV18
CDR3 DNA: TGTGCCAGCTCACGGGACAATGAGCAGTTCTTC
CDR3 protein: CASSRDNEQFF

D gene: TRBD1
clone size: -
J gene: TRBJ2-1
V gene: TRBV10-2
CDR3 DNA: TGCGCCAGCGGACAGGGGGCTTGGGAGCAGTTCTTC
CDR3 protein: CASGQGAWEQFF

D gene: -
clone size: -
J gene: TRBJ1-2
V gene: TRBV5-1
CDR3 DNA: TGCGCCAGCAGCTTGGACGACCCGAACTATGGCTACACCTTC
CDR3 protein: CASSLDDPNYGYTF

D gene: TRBD1
clone size: few
J gene: TRBJ2-7
V gene: TRBV19
CDR3 DNA: TGTGCCAGTAGTATCAACAGGGGGCCCTACGAGCAGTACTTC
CDR3 protein: CASSINRGPYEQYF

D gene: TRBD2
clone size: few
J gene: TRBJ2-1
V gene: TRBV15
CDR3 DNA: TGTGCCACCCTATCTCGGGAAATAGCGGGGGTCAATGAGCAGTTCTTC
CDR3 protein: CATLSREIAGVNEQFF

D gene: -
clone size: -
J gene: TRBJ1-2
V gene: TRBV6-6
CDR3 DNA: TGTGCCAGCAGTTACCAGGAGGGTTCGGTAGGCTACACCTTC
CDR3 protein: CASSYQEGSVGYTF

D gene: -
clone size: -
J gene: TRBJ1-3
V gene: TRBV14
CDR3 DNA: TGTGCCAGCAGCCAAGATCGAGAGAACACCATATATTTT
CDR3 protein: CASSQDRENTIYF

D gene: -
clone size: -
J gene: TRBJ1-5
V gene: TRBV28
CDR3 DNA: TGTGCCAGCAGTCAGCCGGGATATAATCAGCCCCAGCATTTT
CDR3 protein: CASSQPGYNQPQHF

D gene: TRBD2
clone size: few
J gene: TRBJ2-3
V gene: TRBV30
CDR3 DNA: TGTGCCTGGTTACTAGCGGGGGGGACAGATACGCAGTATTTT
CDR3 protein: CAWLLAGGTDTQYF

D gene: -
clone size: -
J gene: TRBJ1-1
V gene: TRBV19
CDR3 DNA: TGTGCCAGTACCCCTTGGCAACAGCCCCTTGGCGCTTTCTTT
CDR3 protein: CASTPWQQPLGAFF

D gene: -
clone size: -
J gene: TRBJ1-4
V gene: TRBV28
CDR3 DNA: TGTGCCAGCAGTGTCAGGGCGTATGAAAAACTGTTTTTT
CDR3 protein: CASSVRAYEKLFF

D gene: -
clone size: few
J gene: TRBJ1-5
V gene: TRBV4-1
CDR3 DNA: TGCGCCAGCAGCCAAGAATTCACGGCAGTCGATCAGCCCCAGCATTTT
CDR3 protein: CASSQEFTAVDQPQHF

D gene: -
clone size: few
J gene: TRBJ2-1
V gene: TRBV2
CDR3 DNA: TGTGCCAGCAGTGAAACCAATGAGCAGTTCTTC
CDR3 protein: CASSETNEQFF

D gene: -
clone size: few
J gene: TRBJ1-1
V gene: TRBV9
CDR3 DNA: TGTGCCAGCAGCGTAGATGGTTACACTGAAGCTTTCTTT
CDR3 protein: CASSVDGYTEAFF

D gene: -
clone size: few
J gene: TRBJ2-3
V gene: TRBV7-9
CDR3 DNA: TGTGCCAGCAGCTTAGAAACGGGGTTCACAGATACGCAGTATTTT
CDR3 protein: CASSLETGFTDTQYF

D gene: -
clone size: few
J gene: TRBJ1-4
V gene: TRBV5-4
CDR3 DNA: TGTGCCAGCAGCTTGGCTGGCGGGACACCTAATGAAAAACTGTTTTTT
CDR3 protein: CASSLAGGTPNEKLFF

D gene: -
clone size: few
J gene: TRBJ2-5
V gene: TRBV10-3
CDR3 DNA: TGTGCCATCAGTACGCTAGCTCAAGAGACCCAGTACTTC
CDR3 protein: CAISTLAQETQYF

D gene: -
clone size: few
J gene: TRBJ2-2
V gene: TRBV9
CDR3 DNA: TGTGCCAGCAGCGTAGTAGGAAAGGGGGAGCTGTTTTTT
CDR3 protein: CASSVVGKGELFF

D gene: TRBD2
clone size: few
J gene: TRBJ2-1
V gene: TRBV9
CDR3 DNA: TGTGCCAGCAGCGTGGGAATGACTAGCGGCAACAATGAGCAGTTCTTC
CDR3 protein: CASSVGMTSGNNEQFF

D gene: -
clone size: -
J gene: TRBJ2-3
V gene: TRBV2
CDR3 DNA: TGTGCCAGCAGTGAAGGGATCACAGATACGCAGTATTTT
CDR3 protein: CASSEGITDTQYF

D gene: -
clone size: few
J gene: TRBJ1-5
V gene: TRBV19
CDR3 DNA: TGTGCCAGTACCGACATACCTTTCGATCAGCCCCAGCATTTT
CDR3 protein: CASTDIPFDQPQHF

D gene: -
clone size: few
J gene: TRBJ1-5
V gene: TRBV4-1
CDR3 DNA: TGCGCCAGCAGCCAAGTCCCCGGGAACTTTCAGCCCCAGCATTTT
CDR3 protein: CASSQVPGNFQPQHF

D gene: -
clone size: few
J gene: TRBJ2-3
V gene: TRBV9
CDR3 DNA: TGTGCCAGCAGCCCCAAAGGACTCTTCACAGATACGCAGTATTTT
CDR3 protein: CASSPKGLFTDTQYF

D gene: TRBD1
clone size: -
J gene: TRBJ1-5
V gene: TRBV10-3
CDR3 DNA: TGTGCCATCGCCACAGGGGTCGGTCAGCCCCAGCATTTT
CDR3 protein: CAIATGVGQPQHF

D gene: -
clone size: few
J gene: TRBJ2-6
V gene: TRBV30
CDR3 DNA: TGTGCCTGTATCAGAACCTCTGGGGCCAACGTCCTGACTTTC
CDR3 protein: CACIRTSGANVLTF

D gene: TRBD2
clone size: few
J gene: TRBJ2-3
V gene: TRBV9
CDR3 DNA: TGTGCCAGCAGCGGACCAGCGGGGGGGCGGACAGATACGCAGTATTTT
CDR3 protein: CASSGPAGGRTDTQYF

D gene: TRBD1
clone size: few
J gene: TRBJ1-6
V gene: TRBV19
CDR3 DNA: TGTGCCAGTGGGGATCCAGGGGGTCAGTCACCCCTCCACTTT
CDR3 protein: CASGDPGGQSPLHF

D gene: -
clone size: few
J gene: TRBJ1-1
V gene: TRBV25-1
CDR3 DNA: TGTGCCAGCAGTGAATCGCGGGGCTTGAACACTGAAGCTTTCTTT
CDR3 protein: CASSESRGLNTEAFF

D gene: TRBD1
clone size: -
J gene: TRBJ1-1
V gene: TRBV7-3
CDR3 DNA: TGTGCCAGTGGGACAGCTCTGAACACTGAAGCTTTCTTT
CDR3 protein: CASGTALNTEAFF

D gene: -
clone size: -
J gene: TRBJ2-5
V gene: TRBV29-1
CDR3 DNA: TGCAGCGTTGAGGTGTCGGGGGGCTTGGAGACCCAGTACTTC
CDR3 protein: CSVEVSGGLETQYF

D gene: TRBD1
clone size: few
J gene: TRBJ1-5
V gene: TRBV7-6
CDR3 DNA: TGTGCCAGCAGTCCTAGTGTACCGGGACAGGGGTCTCAGCCCCAGCATTTT
CDR3 protein: CASSPSVPGQGSQPQHF

D gene: -
clone size: few
J gene: TRBJ2-7
V gene: TRBV7-2
CDR3 DNA: TGTGCCAGCAGCAACACGATCCGGAACGAGCAGTACTTC
CDR3 protein: CASSNTIRNEQYF

D gene: -
clone size: -
J gene: TRBJ2-3
V gene: TRBV28
CDR3 DNA: TGTGCCAGCAGTTTATTTGTCGGGGTGGGCACAGATACGCAGTATTTT
CDR3 protein: CASSLFVGVGTDTQYF

D gene: -
clone size: -
J gene: TRBJ1-1
V gene: TRBV7-2
CDR3 DNA: TGTGCCAGCAGCGCAAGTGGGCCCATCATGAACACTGAAGCTTTCTTT
CDR3 protein: CASSASGPIMNTEAFF

D gene: -
clone size: few
J gene: TRBJ2-5
V gene: TRBV5-1
CDR3 DNA: TGCGCCAGCAGGGACGGAAGCGGAGGTTGGGAAGAGACCCAGTACTTC
CDR3 protein: CASRDGSGGWEETQYF

D gene: -
clone size: -
J gene: TRBJ2-6
V gene: TRBV4-2
CDR3 DNA: TGTGCCAGCAGCCAAGAGCAGGCTATATCTGGGGCCAACGTCCTGACTTTC
CDR3 protein: CASSQEQAISGANVLTF

D gene: -
clone size: -
J gene: TRBJ2-7
V gene: TRBV9
CDR3 DNA: TGTGCCAGCAGCGAAACTTCCAGTACCAGCTCTTCCTACGAGCAGTACTTC
CDR3 protein: CASSETSSTSSSYEQYF

D gene: -
clone size: few
J gene: TRBJ1-1
V gene: TRBV5-6
CDR3 DNA: TGTGCCAGCAGCCAGGGGCACACTGAAGCTTTCTTT
CDR3 protein: CASSQGHTEAFF

D gene: -
clone size: -
J gene: TRBJ2-2
V gene: TRBV7-7
CDR3 DNA: TGTGCCAGCAGCTTAGGCTACACCGGGGAGCTGTTTTTT
CDR3 protein: CASSLGYTGELFF

D gene: -
clone size: -
J gene: TRBJ2-6
V gene: TRBV5-1
CDR3 DNA: TGCGCCAGCAGCGTGAGCTCTGGGGCCAACGTCCTGACTTTC
CDR3 protein: CASSVSSGANVLTF

D gene: -
clone size: -
J gene: TRBJ1-1
V gene: TRBV18
CDR3 DNA: TGTGCCAGCTCACCGGACGGCCGAGACACTGAAGCTTTCTTT
CDR3 protein: CASSPDGRDTEAFF

D gene: -
clone size: -
J gene: TRBJ1-1
V gene: TRBV5-1
CDR3 DNA: TGCGCCAGCGGTCAAACGGGCCTTAACACTGAAGCTTTCTTT
CDR3 protein: CASGQTGLNTEAFF

D gene: TRBD1
clone size: few
J gene: TRBJ2-5
V gene: TRBV29-1
CDR3 DNA: TGCAGCGTTGATCAGGGGGCGGTCGAGACCCAGTACTTC
CDR3 protein: CSVDQGAVETQYF

D gene: TRBD1
clone size: -
J gene: TRBJ1-4
V gene: TRBV29-1
CDR3 DNA: TGCAGCGTGGGACAGGCTTTTAATGAAAAACTGTTTTTT
CDR3 protein: CSVGQAFNEKLFF

D gene: -
clone size: -
J gene: TRBJ1-5
V gene: TRBV30
CDR3 DNA: TGTGCCTGGAGTATGGGGAACAATCAGCCCCAGCATTTT
CDR3 protein: CAWSMGNNQPQHF

D gene: -
clone size: few
J gene: TRBJ2-5
V gene: TRBV25-1
CDR3 DNA: TGTGCCAGCAGTCGGAGCGGTCCCCAAGAGACCCAGTACTTC
CDR3 protein: CASSRSGPQETQYF

D gene: -
clone size: few
J gene: TRBJ1-1
V gene: TRBV18
CDR3 DNA: TGTGCCAGCTCACCACGGAGCGACGAAGGTGAAGCTTTCTTT
CDR3 protein: CASSPRSDEGEAFF

D gene: TRBD1
clone size: -
J gene: TRBJ1-5
V gene: TRBV30
CDR3 DNA: TGTGCCTGGAGTCTGGGGACAGATCAGCCCCAGCATTTT
CDR3 protein: CAWSLGTDQPQHF